Following are 4 T cell receptor beta chains from one sample sequenced in a study of T-cell reconstitution after alpha-beta-depleted transplantation in children. TCRbeta library construction was performed incorporating unique molecular identifiers. TCRdb independently ran MiXCR on the PCR reads; one entry per CDR3 protein. The table records around 580,000 distinct CDR3 sequences, around 27% of them present only once. Sequencing was performed on PBMCs, taken before TCRalphabeta/CD19-depleted stem cell transplant. These receptors all stem from a boy less than two years old with Wiskott-Aldrich syndrome, due to receive a stem cell transplant.

This sequence joins TRBV2 and TRBJ1-2; D unclear. This CDR3 comprises 14 residues. Germline V CDR1 and CDR2: SNHLY, FYNNEI. Trimming removed 9 bases from V and 5 bases from J, with 19 bases in between. The CDR3 nucleotides read TGTGCCAGTAGAATTGTGTCGGACCTGTATGGCTACACCTTC. Translation gives CASRIVSDLYGYTF.

The CDR3 DNA sequence: TGTGCCAGCTACCTCAGGGCGAACACTGAAGCTTTCTTT. This gives the protein CASYLRANTEAFF. The V gene is TRBV18, the J gene TRBJ1-1, with D tentatively TRBD1 (5 bases). Germline V gene data show CDR1 as KGHSH and CDR2 as LQKENI. Deletions cut 7 bases from V and 1 base from J, with 10 bases between. This CDR3 comprises 13 residues.

This clonotype appeared a few times. The V and J genes are TRBV12-3 or TRBV12-4 and TRBJ2-1; D call uncertain. V was trimmed by 5 bases and J by 6 bases, leaving 17 bases between them. This CDR3 is built from 15 residues. CDR3 sequence reads: CASSTRSPDLNEQFF. The CDR3 DNA sequence: TGTGCCAGCAGTACACGGAGCCCGGACCTCAATGAGCAGTTCTTC.

The gene calls are TRBV20-1 and TRBJ2-7; possible D gene TRBD2, 5 bases. This CDR3 is 14 amino acids long. The germline V and J ends were trimmed by 3 bases and 0 bases, with 12 bases remaining between them. Per germline, CDR1 DFQATT and CDR2 SNEGSKA (reference sequence). CDR3 residues: CSAREDYDSYEQYF. The CDR3 DNA is TGCAGTGCTAGGGAAGACTATGACTCCTACGAGCAGTACTTC.